This TCR beta chain stems from a study of T cells in women clearing cervical HPV infection. About the research overall: Cases' blood sampling followed lesion detection by median around 160 days (90 to 200). The study, taken as a whole, reports: T-cell numbers per sample were unknown and may explain richness differences. Combining TCR richness with V gene abundances gave roughly 0.88 AUC. Timing of associations relative to infection is unclear; T-cell subsets were not isolated.

Remarks on this clone: The antigen is unknown. The read is 3 residues too short to cover the CDR3 end, so that end is filled in from the germline J gene.

Clones were sequenced by immunoSEQ multiplex PCR, and TCRdb holds only the in-frame ones, with some missing. In all, the sample yields about 36,000 clones. This CDR3 is 14 amino acids long. Per germline, CDR1 SGHKS and CDR2 YYEKEE (reference sequence). The ends were cut back, 1 base at V and 2 bases at J, with 9 bases in the middle. This receptor was obtained from a woman between 18 and 69 years old with a cervical HPV16 infection that either progressed to CIN3+ or cleared (not recorded which). The chain uses TRBV5-5 and TRBJ2-5, with D possibly being TRBD1 (6 bases). The sample consisted of blood buffy coat. The CDR3 reads CASSLSTGQETQYF. The CDR3 bases that were read are TGTGCCAGCAGCTTGTCCACAGGGCAAGAGACC.